This TCR beta chain stems from a study of molecular identifiers for immune sequencing clone quantification. Study-wide points: It was shown that clones above 20 RNA copies held over 98% of effector molecules, but under 1% in naive cells. Because of identical TCR molecules sharing a barcode, sizes of highly expanded clones could be underestimated. Spiked-in Jurkat TCR RNA corresponding to one cell was reported as detectable against approximately 930,000 naive cells.

This clonotype was counted ten times or more. The antigen is undetermined. TCRdb redid the calling of the PCR reads with MiXCR, one entry per CDR3 protein. The sample includes fewer than 350,000 distinct CDR3 sequences, 24% of them seen just once. The sample comprised naive CD8+ T cells from blood, with Jurkat cell RNA spiked in. Subset indicated: FACS-sorted CD8+CD4-CCR7+CD45RA+ naive T cells. The source is a human donor in good health. Some libraries in this study had Jurkat cell RNA spiked in.

CDR3 protein: CASSNMTGMTEAFF. The DNA of the CDR3 is TGTGCCAGCAGCAACATGACAGGTATGACTGAAGCTTTCTTT. The rearrangement uses TRBV21-1 and TRBJ1-1; the D call TRBD1 from the table was never checked on the DNA. TRBV21-1 is an annotated pseudogene. The CDR3 length is 14 residues.